This record covers a single T cell receptor beta chain. The CDR3 end shows no conserved phenylalanine or tryptophan, and so a read error is likely. It is unclear where the CDR3 begins or ends on the DNA, so no DNA is shown, and the CDR3 is as TCRdb lists it. The source of the sample is a study of CD4 and CD8 cells across lung adenocarcinoma regions. MiXCR was run by TCRdb on the PCR reads, yielding one entry per CDR3 protein. Among 10,000 to 15,000 distinct CDR3 sequences listed, under 55% were seen once. Samples came from patients with localized non-small cell lung adenocarcinoma. The sequenced sample was CD8+ T cells from the margin of a lung tumor. This sequence originates from a female donor with lung adenocarcinoma. The CD4 and CD8 labels of this study may be unreliable.

CDR3 amino acids: CASSAQRGGEETQYS. The chain is built from TRBV6-1 and TRBJ2-5; TRBD2 was called by the table and not checked on the DNA. Germline assignment: CDR1 MNHNS and CDR2 SASEGT. The CDR3 is 15 amino acids in total, end residues counted.